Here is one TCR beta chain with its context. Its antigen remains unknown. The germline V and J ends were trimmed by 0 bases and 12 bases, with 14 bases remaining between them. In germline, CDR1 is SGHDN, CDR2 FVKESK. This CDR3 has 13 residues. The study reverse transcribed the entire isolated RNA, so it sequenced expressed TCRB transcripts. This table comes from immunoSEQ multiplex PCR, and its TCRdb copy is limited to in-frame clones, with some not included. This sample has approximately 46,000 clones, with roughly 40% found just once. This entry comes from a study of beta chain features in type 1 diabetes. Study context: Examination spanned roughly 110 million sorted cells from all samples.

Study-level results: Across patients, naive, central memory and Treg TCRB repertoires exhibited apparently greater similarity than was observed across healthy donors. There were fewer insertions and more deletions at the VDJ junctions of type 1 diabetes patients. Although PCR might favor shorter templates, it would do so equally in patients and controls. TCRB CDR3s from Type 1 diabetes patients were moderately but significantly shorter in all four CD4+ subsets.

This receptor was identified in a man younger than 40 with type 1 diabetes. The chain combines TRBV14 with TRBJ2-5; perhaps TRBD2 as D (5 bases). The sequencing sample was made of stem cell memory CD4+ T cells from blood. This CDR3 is CASSQDRVGMKYF. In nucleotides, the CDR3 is TGTGCCAGCAGCCAAGATCGCGTCGGGATGAAGTACTTC.